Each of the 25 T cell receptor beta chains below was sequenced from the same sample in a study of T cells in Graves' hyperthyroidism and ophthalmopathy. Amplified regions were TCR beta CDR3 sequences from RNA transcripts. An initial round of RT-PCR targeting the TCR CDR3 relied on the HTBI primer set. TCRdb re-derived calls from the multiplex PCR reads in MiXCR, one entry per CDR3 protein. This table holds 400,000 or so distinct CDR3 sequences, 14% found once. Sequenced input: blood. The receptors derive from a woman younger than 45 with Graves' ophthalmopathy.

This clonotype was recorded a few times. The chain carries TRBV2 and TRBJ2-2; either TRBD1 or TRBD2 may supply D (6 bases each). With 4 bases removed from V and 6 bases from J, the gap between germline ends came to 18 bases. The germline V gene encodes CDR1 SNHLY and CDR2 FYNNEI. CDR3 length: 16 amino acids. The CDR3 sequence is CASSGVGGRRAGELFF. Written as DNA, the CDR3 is TGTGCCAGCAGTGGAGTCGGGGGCCGACGCGCCGGGGAGCTGTTTTTT. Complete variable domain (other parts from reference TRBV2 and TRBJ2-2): EPEVTQTPSHQVTQMGQEVILRCVPISNHLYFYWYRQILGQKVEFLVSFYNNEISEKSEIFDDQFSVERPDGSNFTLKIRSTKLEDSAMYFCASSGVGGRRAGELFFGEGSRLTVL.

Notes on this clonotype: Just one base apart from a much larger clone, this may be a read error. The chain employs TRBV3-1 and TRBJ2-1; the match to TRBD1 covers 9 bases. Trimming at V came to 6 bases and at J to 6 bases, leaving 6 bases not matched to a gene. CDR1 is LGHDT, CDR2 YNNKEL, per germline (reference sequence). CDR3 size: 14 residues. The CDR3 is CASSPGTGRNEQFF. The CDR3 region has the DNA TGTGCCAGCAGTCCCGGGACAGGGCGCAATGAGCAGTTCTTC.

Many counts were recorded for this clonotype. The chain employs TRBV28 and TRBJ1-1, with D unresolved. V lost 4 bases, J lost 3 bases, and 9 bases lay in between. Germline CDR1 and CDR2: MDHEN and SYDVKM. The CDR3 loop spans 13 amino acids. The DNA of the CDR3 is TGTGCCAGCAGTTCACGGGGATACACTGAAGCTTTCTTT. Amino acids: CASSSRGYTEAFF. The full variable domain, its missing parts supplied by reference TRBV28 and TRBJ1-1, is DVKVTQSSRYLVKRTGEKVFLECVQDMDHENMFWYRQDPGLGLRLIYFSYDVKMKEKGDIPEGYSVSREKKERFSLILESASTNQTSMYLCASSSRGYTEAFFGQGTRLTVV.

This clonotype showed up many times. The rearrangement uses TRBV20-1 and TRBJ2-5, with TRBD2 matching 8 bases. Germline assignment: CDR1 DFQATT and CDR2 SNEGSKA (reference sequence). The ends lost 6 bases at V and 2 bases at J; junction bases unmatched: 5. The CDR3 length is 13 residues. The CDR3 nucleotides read TGCAGTGCGGGAACTAGCGGACAAGAGACCCAGTACTTC. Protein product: CSAGTSGQETQYF.

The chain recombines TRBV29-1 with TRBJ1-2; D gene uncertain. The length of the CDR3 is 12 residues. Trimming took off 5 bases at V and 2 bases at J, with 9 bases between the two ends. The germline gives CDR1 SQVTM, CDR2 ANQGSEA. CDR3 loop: CSVKTPNYGYTF. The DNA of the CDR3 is TGCAGCGTTAAAACACCAAACTATGGCTACACCTTC. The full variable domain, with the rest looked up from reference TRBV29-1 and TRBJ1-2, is SAVISQKPSRDICQRGTSLTIQCQVDSQVTMMFWYRQQPGQSLTLIATANQGSEATYESGFVIDKFPISRPNLTFSTLTVSNMSPEDSSIYLCSVKTPNYGYTFGSGTRLTVV.

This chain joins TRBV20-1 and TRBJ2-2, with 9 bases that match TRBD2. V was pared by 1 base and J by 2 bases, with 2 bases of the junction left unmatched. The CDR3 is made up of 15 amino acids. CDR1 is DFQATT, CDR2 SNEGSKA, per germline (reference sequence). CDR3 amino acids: CSARASGDNTGELFF. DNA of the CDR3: TGCAGTGCTAGAGCTAGCGGGGATAACACCGGGGAGCTGTTTTTT.

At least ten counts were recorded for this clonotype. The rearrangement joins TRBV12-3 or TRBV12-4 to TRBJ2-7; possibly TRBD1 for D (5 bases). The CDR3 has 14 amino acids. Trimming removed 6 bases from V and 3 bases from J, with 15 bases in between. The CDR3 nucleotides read TGTGCCAGCAGATCAGACGAAGGGGACTACGAGCAGTACTTC. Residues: CASRSDEGDYEQYF.

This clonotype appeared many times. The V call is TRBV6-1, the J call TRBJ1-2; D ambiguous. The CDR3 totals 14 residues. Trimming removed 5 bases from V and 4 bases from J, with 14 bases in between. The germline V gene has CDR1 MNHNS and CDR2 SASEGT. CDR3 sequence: CASSPKWEVYGYTF. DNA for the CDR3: TGTGCCAGCAGTCCGAAATGGGAGGTCTATGGCTACACCTTC.

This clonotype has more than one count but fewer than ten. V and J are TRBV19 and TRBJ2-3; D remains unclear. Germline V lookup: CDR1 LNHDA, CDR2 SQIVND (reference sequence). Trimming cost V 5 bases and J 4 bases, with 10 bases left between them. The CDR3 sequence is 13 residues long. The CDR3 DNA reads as TGTGCCAGTAGTCTCAACCCCCCAGATACGCAGTATTTT. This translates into CASSLNPPDTQYF.

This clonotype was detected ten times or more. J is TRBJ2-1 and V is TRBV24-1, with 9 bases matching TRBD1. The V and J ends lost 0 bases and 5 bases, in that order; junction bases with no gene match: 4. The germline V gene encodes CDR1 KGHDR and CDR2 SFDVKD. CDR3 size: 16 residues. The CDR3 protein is CATSDLQGQGNNEQFF. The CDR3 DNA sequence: TGTGCCACCAGTGATTTGCAAGGACAGGGGAACAATGAGCAGTTCTTC.

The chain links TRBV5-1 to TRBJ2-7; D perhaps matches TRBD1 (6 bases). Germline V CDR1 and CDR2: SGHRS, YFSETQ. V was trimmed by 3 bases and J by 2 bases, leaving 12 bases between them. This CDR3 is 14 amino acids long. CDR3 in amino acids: CASSYQTGPYEQYF. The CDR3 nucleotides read TGCGCCAGCAGCTACCAGACAGGACCCTACGAGCAGTACTTC.

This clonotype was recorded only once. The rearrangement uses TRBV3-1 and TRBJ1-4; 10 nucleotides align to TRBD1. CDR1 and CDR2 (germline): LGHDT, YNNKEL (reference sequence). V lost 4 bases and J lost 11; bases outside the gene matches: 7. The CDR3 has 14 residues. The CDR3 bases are TGTGCCAGCAGCCCGGGACAGGGGTTTTGGAAACTGTTTTTT. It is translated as CASSPGQGFWKLFF.

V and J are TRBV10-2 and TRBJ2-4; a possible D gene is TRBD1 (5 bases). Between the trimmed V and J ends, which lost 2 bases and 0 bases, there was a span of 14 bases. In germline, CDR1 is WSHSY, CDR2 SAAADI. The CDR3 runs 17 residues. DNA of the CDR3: TGCGCCAGCAGTGAGACCAGGGTAGCCCTAGCCAAAAACATTCAGTACTTC. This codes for CASSETRVALAKNIQYF.

CDR3 in DNA: TGTGCCACCGCGGCCGGACAGGGCAACAATGAGCAGTTCTTC. It is translated as CATAAGQGNNEQFF. The V call is TRBV24-1, the J call TRBJ2-1; 8 nucleotides match TRBD1. Germline V gene data show CDR1 as KGHDR and CDR2 as SFDVKD. The CDR3 has 14 residues. V was clipped by 9 bases and J by 5 bases; unmatched bases: 8.

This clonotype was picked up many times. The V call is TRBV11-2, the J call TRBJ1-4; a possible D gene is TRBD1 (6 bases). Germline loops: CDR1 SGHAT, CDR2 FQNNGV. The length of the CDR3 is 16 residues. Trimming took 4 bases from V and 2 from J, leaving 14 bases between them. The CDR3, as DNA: TGTGCCAGCAGCTCAGGGGACCGAGGGACTAATGAAAAACTGTTTTTT. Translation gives CASSSGDRGTNEKLFF.

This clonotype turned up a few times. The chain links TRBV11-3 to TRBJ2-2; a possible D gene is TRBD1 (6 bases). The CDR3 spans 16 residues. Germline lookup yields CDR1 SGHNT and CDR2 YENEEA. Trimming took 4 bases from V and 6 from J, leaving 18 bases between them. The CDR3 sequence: CASSSQNRVGAGELFF. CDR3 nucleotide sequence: TGTGCCAGCAGCTCGCAAAACAGGGTAGGGGCCGGGGAGCTGTTTTTT.

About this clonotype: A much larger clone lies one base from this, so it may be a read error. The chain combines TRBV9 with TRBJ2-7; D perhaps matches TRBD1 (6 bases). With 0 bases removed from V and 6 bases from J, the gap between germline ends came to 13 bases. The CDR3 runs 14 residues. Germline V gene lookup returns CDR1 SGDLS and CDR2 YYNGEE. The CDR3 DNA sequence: TGTGCCAGCAGCGTAGATCAGGGGAGCTGCGAGCAGTACTTC. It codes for CASSVDQGSCEQYF.

In nucleotides, the CDR3 is TGCGCCAGCAGCCAACGACAGGGGGCGCGGTCCAATGAGCAGTTCTTC. It specifies CASSQRQGARSNEQFF. The chain couples TRBV5-1 to TRBJ2-1; 10 positions match TRBD1. V gave up 4 bases and J gave up 6 bases; unmatched junction bases: 10. This CDR3 has 16 amino acids. Germline V gene data show CDR1 as SGHRS and CDR2 as YFSETQ.

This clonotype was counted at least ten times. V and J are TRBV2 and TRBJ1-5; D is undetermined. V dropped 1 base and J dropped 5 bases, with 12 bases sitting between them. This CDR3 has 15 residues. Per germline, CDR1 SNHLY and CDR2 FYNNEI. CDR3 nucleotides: TGTGCCAGCAGTGAAGGGGAAGTAGTCTATCAGCCCCAGCATTTT. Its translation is CASSEGEVVYQPQHF. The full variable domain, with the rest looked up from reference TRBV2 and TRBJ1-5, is EPEVTQTPSHQVTQMGQEVILRCVPISNHLYFYWYRQILGQKVEFLVSFYNNEISEKSEIFDDQFSVERPDGSNFTLKIRSTKLEDSAMYFCASSEGEVVYQPQHFGDGTRLSIL.

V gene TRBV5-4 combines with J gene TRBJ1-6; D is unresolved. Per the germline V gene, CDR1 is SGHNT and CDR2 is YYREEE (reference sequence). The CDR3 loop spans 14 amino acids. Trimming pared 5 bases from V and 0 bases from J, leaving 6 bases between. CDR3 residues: CASRGSSYNSPLHF. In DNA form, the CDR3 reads TGTGCCAGCAGGGGAAGCTCCTATAATTCACCCCTCCACTTT.

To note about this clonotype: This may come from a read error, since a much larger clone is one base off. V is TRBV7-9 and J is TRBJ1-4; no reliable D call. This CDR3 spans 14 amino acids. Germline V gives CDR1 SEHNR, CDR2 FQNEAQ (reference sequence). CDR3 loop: CASSSSRASEKLLF. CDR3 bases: TGTGCCAGCAGCTCGTCCCGGGCCTCTGAAAAACTGCTTTTT.

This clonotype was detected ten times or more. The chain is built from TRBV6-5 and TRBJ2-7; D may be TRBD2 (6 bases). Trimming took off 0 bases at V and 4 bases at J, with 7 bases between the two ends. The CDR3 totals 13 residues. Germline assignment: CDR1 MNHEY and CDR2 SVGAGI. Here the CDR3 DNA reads TGTGCCAGCAGTTACTCCGCGGGATACGAGCAGTACTTC. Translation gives CASSYSAGYEQYF.

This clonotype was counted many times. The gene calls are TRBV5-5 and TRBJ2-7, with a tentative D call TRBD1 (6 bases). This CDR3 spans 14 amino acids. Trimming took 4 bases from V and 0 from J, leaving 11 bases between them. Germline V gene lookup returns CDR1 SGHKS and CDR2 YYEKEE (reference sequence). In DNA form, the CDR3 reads TGTGCCAGCAGCCCGGGACACACCTCCTACGAGCAGTACTTC. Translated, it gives CASSPGHTSYEQYF.

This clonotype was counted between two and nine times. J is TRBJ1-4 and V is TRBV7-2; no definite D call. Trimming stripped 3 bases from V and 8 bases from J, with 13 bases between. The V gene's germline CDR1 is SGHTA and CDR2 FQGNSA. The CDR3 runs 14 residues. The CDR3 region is CASSFSPVKEKLFF. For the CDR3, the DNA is TGTGCCAGCAGCTTTTCGCCGGTGAAAGAAAAACTGTTTTTT. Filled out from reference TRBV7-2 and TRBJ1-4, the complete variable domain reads GAGVSQSPSNKVTEKGKDVELRCDPISGHTALYWYRQSLGQGLEFLIYFQGNSAPDKSGLPSDRFSAERTGGSVSTLTIQRTQQEDSAVYLCASSFSPVKEKLFFGSGTQLSVL.

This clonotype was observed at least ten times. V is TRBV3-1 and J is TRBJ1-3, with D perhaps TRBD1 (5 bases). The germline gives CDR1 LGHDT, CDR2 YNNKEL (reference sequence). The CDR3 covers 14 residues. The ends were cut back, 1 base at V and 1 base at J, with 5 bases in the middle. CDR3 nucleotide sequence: TGTGCCAGCAGCCAAGGACAGTCTGGAAACACCATATATTTT. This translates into CASSQGQSGNTIYF.